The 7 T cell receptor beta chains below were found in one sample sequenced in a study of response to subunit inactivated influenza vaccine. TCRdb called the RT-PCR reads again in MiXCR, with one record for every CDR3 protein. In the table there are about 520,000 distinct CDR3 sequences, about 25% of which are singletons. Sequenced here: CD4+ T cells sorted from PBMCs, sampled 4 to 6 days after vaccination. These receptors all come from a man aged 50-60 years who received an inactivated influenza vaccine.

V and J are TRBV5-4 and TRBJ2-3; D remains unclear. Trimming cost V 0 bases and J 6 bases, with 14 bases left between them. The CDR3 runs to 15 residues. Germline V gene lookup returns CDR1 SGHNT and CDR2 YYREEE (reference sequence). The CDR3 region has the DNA TGTGCCAGCAGCTTGGAGGGCGGTTTCGGGGATACGCAGTATTTT. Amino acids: CASSLEGGFGDTQYF.

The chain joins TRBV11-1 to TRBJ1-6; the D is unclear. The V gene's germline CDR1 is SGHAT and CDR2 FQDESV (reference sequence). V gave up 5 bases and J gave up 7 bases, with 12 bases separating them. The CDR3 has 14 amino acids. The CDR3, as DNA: TGTGCCAGCAGCATAGGTGGTGAAAATTCACCCCTCCACTTT. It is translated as CASSIGGENSPLHF.

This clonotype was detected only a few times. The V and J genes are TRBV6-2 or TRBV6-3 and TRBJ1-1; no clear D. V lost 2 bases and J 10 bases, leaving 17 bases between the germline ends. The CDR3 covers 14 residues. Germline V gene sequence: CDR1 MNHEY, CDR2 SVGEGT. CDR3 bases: TGTGCCAGCAGTTACAGAGGTCGGTTTTCGCCAGCTTTCTTT. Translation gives CASSYRGRFSPAFF.

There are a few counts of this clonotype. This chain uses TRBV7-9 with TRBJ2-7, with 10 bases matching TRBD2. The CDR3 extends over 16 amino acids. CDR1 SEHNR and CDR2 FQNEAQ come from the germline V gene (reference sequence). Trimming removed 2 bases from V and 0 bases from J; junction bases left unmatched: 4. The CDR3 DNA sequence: TGTGCCAGCAGCTTATCCCCTAGCGGGAGCTCCTACGAGCAGTACTTC. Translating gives CASSLSPSGSSYEQYF.

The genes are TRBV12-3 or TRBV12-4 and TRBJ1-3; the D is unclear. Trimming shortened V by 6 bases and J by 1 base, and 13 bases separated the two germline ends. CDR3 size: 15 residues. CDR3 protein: CASRFGRESGNTIYF. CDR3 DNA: TGTGCCAGCAGATTCGGACGGGAATCTGGAAACACCATATATTTT.

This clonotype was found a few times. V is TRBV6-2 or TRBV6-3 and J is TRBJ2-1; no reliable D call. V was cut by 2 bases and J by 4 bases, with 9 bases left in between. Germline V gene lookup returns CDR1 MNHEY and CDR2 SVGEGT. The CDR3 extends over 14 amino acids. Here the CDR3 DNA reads TGTGCCAGCAGTTACCCTTTAGAGTACAATGAGCAGTTCTTC. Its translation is CASSYPLEYNEQFF.

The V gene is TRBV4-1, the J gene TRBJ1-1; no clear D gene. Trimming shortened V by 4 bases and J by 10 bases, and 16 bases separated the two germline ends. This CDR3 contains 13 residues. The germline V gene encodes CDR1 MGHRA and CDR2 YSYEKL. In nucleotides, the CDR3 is TGCGCCAGCAGCCGAGAACCACCCTGGGTAGCTTTCTTT. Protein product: CASSREPPWVAFF.